This TCR beta chain was found in a study of shared clonotypes between healthy human individuals (dated by TCRdb to 2019 to 2021). Regarding the research as a whole: The cohort included three men and a couple of women between 18 and 49 years of age. Per donor, three plates each were used for CD4 naive and CD4 memory, two for CD8 naive, and one for CD8 memory. Blood TCR repertoires of 5 or 6 healthy adults were deeply sequenced to estimate repertoire size and the extent of clonotype sharing between individuals. Libraries were prepared and TCR repertoires were sequenced by different laboratories using diverse techniques, in order to increase sequencing depth and limit assay-specific biases. Leukapheresis yielded between about 0.94 and 10 billion PBMCs per donor.

The donors were healthy, HIV-negative adults with no recently reported acute infections or vaccinations. All donors were Caucasian adults living in Nashville, Tennessee, USA. CD4+ T cells were enriched by magnetic negative selection; naive cells were then positively selected on CD45RA, and the negative fraction formed the memory subset. Blood was collected by leukapheresis, and PBMCs were isolated by Ficoll-Histopaque density gradient centrifugation and then cryopreserved in liquid nitrogen vapor phase. Purity and quantity of every magnetically sorted T cell population were checked by analytical flow cytometry. From each sorted fraction, genomic DNA was isolated and quantified by UV absorbance on a Nanodrop 2000c. Using the deep immunoSEQ assay, TCR CDR3 regions were amplified from genomic DNA by multiplex PCR. Genomic DNA extracted from each cell subset was distributed evenly over all wells of several immunoSEQ 96-well plates, and each plate served as one replicate. Each replicate PCR for sorted subsets received 150 to 250 ng genomic DNA, equal to tens of thousands of T cell genomes. Purified libraries were measured with a Qubit 3.0 fluorometer, size-checked on a Bioanalyzer 2100, and measured again with the KAPA Library Quantification kit. Every immunoSEQ 96-well plate was sequenced on a separate single-read 150-cycle Illumina NextSeq 550 flow cell. The source study handled its data this way. Because the immunoSEQ output held only junctional sequences and lacked quality scores, the filtering could not match the filtering applied to full-length reads. Sequences were annotated with PyIR, a Python wrapper for IgBLAST v1.9, using IMGT germline references to assign V/J genes and CDR3. Reads were removed for weak V/J assignments (E-value above 1e-6), missing CDR3, stop codons, out-of-frame junctions, or ambiguous translated residues. V3J clonotypes were defined as sequences sharing the same inferred V gene, J gene, and CDR3 amino acid sequence. To compute the percentage overlap between repertoires, the number of shared unique clonotypes was divided by the size of the smaller repertoire. Richness of each repertoire was evaluated using RTK rarefaction, the Chao1 estimator, and Recon v2.1 estimates of unobserved clonotypes. Generation probabilities for all TCRbeta clonotypes obtained by the gDNA method from a few donors were computed using OLGA. Imported from immuneACCESS, the table was reduced by TCRdb to in-frame sequences with V and J called. These copies leave out some clones; in studies compared against another copy, an unresolved V gene accounts for under half, and the cause of the remainder is not known. That table is the source of V, J and clone size, and D and trimming were worked out from the DNA. The sample yields 2 million to 2.5 million clones; approximately 95% were counted once. 0.35% to 0.45% of the sample comes from the top ten.

V is pared back by 6 bases and J by 4 bases, with 20 bases lying between the germline termini. As encoded in the germline V gene, CDR1 is MDHEN while CDR2 is SYDVKM. The CDR3, from cysteine to phenylalanine, totals 16 residues. This entry keeps only the CDR3 DNA: 48 bases, framed from base 1. As for this clone: Its binding antigen is unknown. No qualities accompany the bases; no much larger clone lies one base away.

The research as a whole found: Across a handful of donors, around 5% of naive CD4, roughly 3.3% of naive CD8, about 2.3% of memory CD4, and 0.4% of memory CD8 clonotypes were shared. Compared with non-shared clonotypes, the clonotypes found in all four sorted-subset donors had higher generation probabilities. Based on pairwise subsampling, the degree of clonotype sharing among donors was expected to be affected by sequencing depth. Sampling was restricted to blood, and TCR repertoires in tissues likely differ from the TCR repertoires found in blood. The small number of donors limited the genetic and exposure-history diversity represented. Rarefaction of sorted-subset datasets indicated incomplete sequencing despite the large sequencing depth. Larger estimated clonotype richness was generally found for naive subsets than for memory subsets.

Rearrangement joined TRBV28 to TRBJ2-3; TRBD1 could be the D gene, as 6 bases match. The sequence came from a man aged 18 to 29 in good health. Some clones in this sample may be carry-over from other donors' samples. The sample taken for sequencing was naive CD4+ T cells from PBMCs. The cell subset or site label on this specimen signifies: CD45RA+ positively selected. Read as DNA, the sequence is TGTGCCAGCAGCAATCGGGACACCTTAGGATCAGATACGCAGTATTTT. Translated, it gives CASSNRDTLGSDTQYF. With the rest looked up from the reference TRBV28 and TRBJ2-3 genes rather than sequenced, the full variable domain is DVKVTQSSRYLVKRTGEKVFLECVQDMDHENMFWYRQDPGLGLRLIYFSYDVKMKEKGDIPEGYSVSREKKERFSLILESASTNQTSMYLCASSNRDTLGSDTQYFGPGTRLTVL.